This passage covers 31 T cell receptor beta chains from one sample sequenced in a study of shared clonotypes between healthy human individuals (dated by TCRdb to between 2020 and 2021). The library was produced with the immunoSEQ multiplex PCR assay. Not all clones reach the TCRdb copy of this immuneACCESS table, which keeps in-frame sequences only. Checked studies attribute under half of the gap to unresolved V genes and leave the rest unexplained. The sample records approximately 2.3 million clones, more than 85% of which are singletons. The ten largest clonotypes hold 0.39% of the sample. The sample consisted of naive CD4+ T cells from PBMCs. The cell subset or site label for this specimen denotes: CD45RA+ positively selected. All receptors derive from a man in his late teens or twenties in good health. Some clones in this sample may be carry-over from other donors' samples.

The genes are TRBV15 and TRBJ1-3, with TRBD1 matching over 7 bases. The CDR3 extends over 16 amino acids. The germline V gene has CDR1 LNHNV and CDR2 YYDKDF (reference sequence). Trimming at V came to 6 bases and at J to 0 bases, leaving 8 bases not matched to a gene. The CDR3 DNA is TGTGCCACCAGGAGGGGGCGGCTAGACTCTGGAAACACCATATATTTT. It is translated as CATRRGRLDSGNTIYF.

There are a few counts of this clone. The chain recombines TRBV28 with TRBJ1-3, with D perhaps matching TRBD1 (6 bases). CDR1 and CDR2 from the germline V gene are MDHEN and SYDVKM. Deletions cut 8 bases from V and 10 bases from J, with 21 bases between. This CDR3 has 14 residues. CDR3 sequence reads: CASLTGHQLGTIYF. The CDR3, as DNA: TGTGCCAGCCTGACGGGACATCAGTTAGGTACCATATATTTT.

The chain employs TRBV10-3 and TRBJ2-3, with unresolved D. The CDR3 is 12 residues long. In germline, CDR1 is ENHRY, CDR2 SYGVKD. The V end was cut by 4 bases, the J end by 3 bases, with 5 bases between. DNA of the CDR3: TGTGCCATCAGTGCACGAACAGATACGCAGTATTTT. Protein product: CAISARTDTQYF.

Concerning this clone itself: Different DNA sequences within this sample yield the same CDR3. The V call is TRBV27, the J call TRBJ2-2; D is uncertain. The CDR3 loop spans 15 amino acids. Between the trimmed V and J ends, which lost 5 bases and 0 bases, there was a span of 10 bases. From germline, CDR1 is MNHEY and CDR2 SMNVEV (reference sequence). The CDR3 region has the DNA TGTGCCAGCAGTCCCCGTGGCTCGAACACCGGGGAGCTGTTTTTT. This sequence encodes CASSPRGSNTGELFF.

The chain has TRBV19 and TRBJ1-2, with TRBD1 as a possible D gene (5 bases). Per germline, CDR1 LNHDA and CDR2 SQIVND (reference sequence). The CDR3 has 14 amino acids. The V gene lost 3 bases and the J gene lost 2 bases, with 10 bases spanning the gap. The CDR3: CASSIRDANYGYTF. In DNA form, the CDR3 reads TGTGCCAGTAGTATCCGGGACGCGAACTATGGCTACACCTTC. Full variable domain (outside the CDR3, taken from reference TRBV19 and TRBJ1-2): DGGITQSPKYLFRKEGQNVTLSCEQNLNHDAMYWYRQDPGQGLRLIYYSQIVNDFQKGDIAEGYSVSREKKESFPLTVTSAQKNPTAFYLCASSIRDANYGYTFGSGTRLTVV.

The genes are TRBV7-9 and TRBJ1-5; D is uncertain. The germline V and J ends were trimmed by 1 base and 5 bases, with 12 bases remaining between them. CDR3 length: 15 residues. Germline values: CDR1 SEHNR, CDR2 FQNEAQ (reference sequence). The CDR3 DNA is TGTGCCAGCAGCTTAGTGGGTGCACGGCATCAGCCCCAGCATTTT. Protein: CASSLVGARHQPQHF.

The chain couples TRBV7-9 to TRBJ1-4, with D possibly being TRBD1 (5 bases). Germline V CDR1 and CDR2: SEHNR, FQNEAQ (reference sequence). CDR3 size: 14 residues. Trimming left V 4 bases short and J 5 bases short, with 11 bases between. The CDR3 bases are TGTGCCAGCAGCTCGACAGTGAGGAATGAAAAACTGTTTTTT. Translating gives CASSSTVRNEKLFF.

This clone was counted a single time. The chain carries TRBV5-6 and TRBJ2-7; D unresolved. Germline-derived CDR1 and CDR2 are SGHDT and YYEEEE. V lost 1 base and J 7 bases, leaving 15 bases between the germline ends. The CDR3 length is 14 residues. The CDR3 spells CASSLRVPTGEQYF. The CDR3 nucleotides read TGTGCCAGCAGCTTGCGGGTTCCGACGGGTGAGCAGTACTTC.

The chain recombines TRBV5-8 with TRBJ2-1, with 10 bases that match TRBD2. The CDR3 has 17 residues. CDR1 is SGHTS and CDR2 is YDEGEE in the germline V gene. Germline trimming cut 4 bases from V and 8 bases from J; bases unmatched to any gene: 15. The CDR3 DNA follows: TGTGCCAGCAGCCAGGGATCAGCGGGAGGGTATACGGATGAGCAGTTCTTC. Translated, it gives CASSQGSAGGYTDEQFF. Looking up the rest from reference TRBV5-8 and TRBJ2-1 gives the full variable domain: EAGVTQSPTHLIKTRGQQATLRCSPISGHTSVYWYQQALGLGLQFLLWYDEGEERNRGNFPPRFSGRQFPNYSSELNVNALELEDSALYLCASSQGSAGGYTDEQFFGPGTRLTVL.

The chain has TRBV4-2 and TRBJ1-5; TRBD1 agrees at 9 bases. Germline V gene data show CDR1 as LGHNA and CDR2 as YNFKEQ. This CDR3 contains 19 residues. V trimming: 0 bases; J trimming: 3 bases; junction bases outside the gene matches: 12. As DNA, the CDR3 is TGTGCCAGCAGCCAAGATCTGCCCTGGACAGGGGCCTACAATCAGCCCCAGCATTTT. Translated, it gives CASSQDLPWTGAYNQPQHF.

This chain joins TRBV6-1 and TRBJ2-5; D perhaps matches TRBD1 (6 bases). With 4 bases removed from V and 7 bases from J, the gap between germline ends came to 19 bases. CDR1 and CDR2 (germline): MNHNS, SASEGT. This CDR3 is built from 15 residues. CDR3 DNA sequence: TGTGCCAGCAGTGGCAGGGGAACGCTAACGGGGACCCAGTACTTC. Its protein product is CASSGRGTLTGTQYF.

This chain connects TRBV2 to TRBJ2-2, with D possibly TRBD1 on 6 matching bases. The CDR3 is 14 amino acids. CDR1 SNHLY and CDR2 FYNNEI come from the germline V gene. V was shortened by 4 bases and J by 4 bases, with 10 bases between the two germline ends. The CDR3 sequence: CASSGGQRTGELFF. In DNA form, the CDR3 reads TGTGCCAGCAGTGGGGGACAACGCACCGGGGAGCTGTTTTTT.

This clone has only one observation. The V call is TRBV28, the J call TRBJ1-5; 11 bases fit TRBD1. The CDR3 loop spans 15 amino acids. Germline CDR1 reads MDHEN; CDR2 reads SYDVKM. Losses at the gene ends were 7 bases for V and 6 bases for J; bases not matched to a gene: 8. Written as DNA, the CDR3 is TGTGCCAGCAAACCCTCGGACAGGGGGCCTCAGCCCCAGCATTTT. Translation gives CASKPSDRGPQPQHF.

The J gene is TRBJ1-2, the V gene TRBV7-9; 10 positions agree with TRBD1. The CDR3 consists of 15 residues. Germline assignment: CDR1 SEHNR and CDR2 FQNEAQ (reference sequence). The V and J ends lost 3 bases and 3 bases, in that order; junction bases with no gene match: 4. The CDR3 DNA follows: TGTGCCAGCAGCTTGACGGACAGGGGGGACTATGGCTACACCTTC. Translated, it gives CASSLTDRGDYGYTF.

Comment on this clone: Other DNA sequences within the sample encode an identical CDR3. CDR3 amino acids: CASSEGPSSYNEQFF. The CDR3, as DNA: TGTGCCAGCAGCGAAGGGCCGAGCTCCTACAATGAGCAGTTCTTC. The J gene is TRBJ2-1, the V gene TRBV6-4; D is unclear. Germline V gene lookup returns CDR1 MRHNA and CDR2 SNTAGT. The CDR3 loop spans 15 amino acids. The V gene lost 6 bases and the J gene lost 0 bases, with 12 bases spanning the gap.

This chain connects TRBV7-6 to TRBJ1-6, with D unresolved. Trimming took off 3 bases at V and 0 bases at J, with 9 bases between the two ends. The germline V gene has CDR1 SGHVS and CDR2 FNYEAQ. CDR3 length: 16 amino acids. The CDR3 loop is CASSFSGSSYNSPLHF. The DNA of the CDR3 is TGTGCCAGCAGCTTCTCGGGAAGCTCCTATAATTCACCCCTCCACTTT.

The genes are TRBV7-2 and TRBJ1-2, with TRBD1 identical over 7 bases. V shed 1 base and J 4 bases; nucleotides not matched to a gene: 3. The CDR3 extends over 14 amino acids. Germline CDR1 SGHTA, CDR2 FQGNSA. The CDR3 DNA follows: TGTGCCAGCAGCTTAGAAGCAGGGGGCTATGGCTACACCTTC. Translating gives CASSLEAGGYGYTF.

This chain links TRBV28 with TRBJ1-2; no clear D. Per the germline V gene, CDR1 is MDHEN and CDR2 is SYDVKM. CDR3 length equals 14 residues. V lost 7 bases, J lost 4 bases, and 16 bases lay in between. Here the CDR3 DNA reads TGTGCCAGCACCCTCCGGTCGGTAATCTATGGCTACACCTTC. It specifies CASTLRSVIYGYTF.

V and J are TRBV5-6 and TRBJ2-1; no definite D call. Germline V CDR1 and CDR2: SGHDT, YYEEEE. The V end lost 6 bases, the J end lost 6 bases, and 22 bases lay between the germline ends. The CDR3 runs to 16 residues. The CDR3 spells CASTILHPGMRNEQFF. CDR3 coding DNA: TGTGCCAGCACCATTCTCCATCCGGGTATGCGCAATGAGCAGTTCTTC.

V is TRBV28 and J is TRBJ2-1; D gene unclear. Germline V CDR1 and CDR2: MDHEN, SYDVKM. V shed 7 bases and J shed 9 bases, with 16 bases lying between them. The CDR3 totals 13 residues. The DNA for the CDR3 is TGTGCCAGCAACGCACTACTTCCCAGTGAGCAGTTCTTC. It codes for CASNALLPSEQFF.

CDR3 sequence: CASSQVGQASNQPQHF. The CDR3 DNA sequence: TGCGCCAGCAGCCAAGTCGGGCAGGCTAGCAATCAGCCCCAGCATTTT. V usage is TRBV4-1 and J usage is TRBJ1-5; D ambiguous. Trimming removed 1 base from V and 0 bases from J, with 10 bases in between. The CDR3 totals 16 residues. The germline gives CDR1 MGHRA, CDR2 YSYEKL.

The chain joins TRBV2 to TRBJ1-2, with a possible D match to TRBD1 (5 bases). CDR3 length: 14 residues. Trimming pared 8 bases from V and 0 bases from J, leaving 13 bases between. CDR1 SNHLY and CDR2 FYNNEI come from the germline V gene. CDR3 nucleotide sequence: TGTGCCAGCGCCGCGGGGGGGTCTAACTATGGCTACACCTTC. Translation gives CASAAGGSNYGYTF.

CDR3 amino acids: CASSPQRLVAGVDEQFF. DNA of the CDR3: TGTGCCAGCAGCCCCCAGCGTTTGGTAGCGGGAGTGGATGAGCAGTTCTTC. V gene TRBV9 combines with J gene TRBJ2-1, with 9 bases fitting TRBD2. The CDR3 loop spans 17 amino acids. With 4 bases clipped from V and 8 bases from J, the junction kept 16 bases outside the gene matches. Germline CDR1 SGDLS, CDR2 YYNGEE.

The V and J genes are TRBV28 and TRBJ1-1, with D possibly being TRBD1 (5 bases). Trimming pared 6 bases from V and 5 bases from J, leaving 16 bases between. Germline CDR1 and CDR2: MDHEN and SYDVKM. The CDR3 loop spans 14 amino acids. CDR3 in DNA: TGTGCCAGCAGACCGCCGGGGCTCGGTACTGAAGCTTTCTTT. Protein product: CASRPPGLGTEAFF.

The chain joins TRBV28 to TRBJ2-7, with 8 bases identical to TRBD1. In germline, CDR1 is MDHEN, CDR2 SYDVKM. The CDR3 extends over 17 amino acids. Trimming removed 5 bases from V and 0 bases from J; junction bases left unmatched: 12. In DNA form, the CDR3 reads TGTGCCAGCAGTCCCTTTGAGTGGACAGGGAGCTCCTACGAGCAGTACTTC. This codes for CASSPFEWTGSSYEQYF.

V usage is TRBV9 and J usage is TRBJ2-1, with TRBD1 matching 7 bases. The CDR3 sequence is 15 residues long. Losses at the gene ends were 4 bases for V and 8 bases for J; bases not matched to a gene: 12. Looked up from germline, CDR1 is SGDLS and CDR2 is YYNGEE. CDR3 residues: CASSLPGGGGDEQFF. CDR3 nucleotides: TGTGCCAGCAGCTTGCCAGGGGGTGGTGGGGATGAGCAGTTCTTC. Full variable domain (outside the CDR3, taken from reference TRBV9 and TRBJ2-1): DSGVTQTPKHLITATGQRVTLRCSPRSGDLSVYWYQQSLDQGLQFLIQYYNGEERAKGNILERFSAQQFPDLHSELNLSSLELGDSALYFCASSLPGGGGDEQFFGPGTRLTVL.

J is TRBJ2-3 and V is TRBV27; D is undetermined. Germline V gene lookup returns CDR1 MNHEY and CDR2 SMNVEV (reference sequence). The V and J ends lost 5 bases and 2 bases respectively, with 17 bases between them. The CDR3 is made up of 16 amino acids. As DNA, the CDR3 is TGTGCCAGCAGTGCCCGAAGGGCCCAGAACACAGATACGCAGTATTTT. This sequence encodes CASSARRAQNTDTQYF.

The V gene is TRBV6-5, the J gene TRBJ2-7; either TRBD1 or TRBD2 may fit D (5 bases each). CDR1 and CDR2 (germline): MNHEY, SVGAGI. V was pared by 5 bases and J by 2 bases, with 16 bases between. CDR3 length equals 15 residues. The CDR3 loop is CASSRAGTVPYEQYF. The CDR3 DNA follows: TGTGCCAGCAGTCGAGCCGGGACCGTCCCCTACGAGCAGTACTTC.

The count of this clone is one. This rearrangement joins TRBV9 to TRBJ2-2; 11 bases are a match to TRBD1. This CDR3 is built from 14 residues. The V gene's germline CDR1 is SGDLS and CDR2 YYNGEE. V dropped 4 bases and J dropped 8; count of bases not matched to a gene: 4. In DNA, the CDR3 is TGTGCCAGCAGCAGGACAGGGGGCTCAGGGGAGCTGTTTTTT. This gives the protein CASSRTGGSGELFF.

This chain connects TRBV27 to TRBJ2-2; perhaps D is TRBD1 or TRBD2 (5 bases each). The ends were cut back, 6 bases at V and 3 bases at J, with 17 bases in the middle. The CDR3 runs 16 residues. Germline loops: CDR1 MNHEY, CDR2 SMNVEV (reference sequence). The CDR3 DNA is TGTGCCAGCAGGAGGCGGAGTCGGGGCGACACCGGGGAGCTGTTTTTT. Translated: CASRRRSRGDTGELFF.

The chain is built from TRBV5-4 and TRBJ2-5; 12 bases are a match to TRBD2. V lost 1 base, J lost 5 bases, and 9 bases stayed unmatched. Germline loops: CDR1 SGHNT, CDR2 YYREEE (reference sequence). The CDR3 has 17 amino acids. CDR3 residues: CASSLFSSGRARETQYF. CDR3 DNA: TGTGCCAGCAGCTTGTTTTCTAGCGGGAGGGCCCGGGAGACCCAGTACTTC.